This T cell receptor (beta chain) was retrieved from a study of blood T cell repertoires in COVID-19. Across the whole study: In each case, the material was cDNA or gDNA derived from T cells, B-cell-depleted T cells, or PBMCs.

Sequencing used immunoSEQ multiplex PCR; TCRdb keeps in-frame clones, though not all of them. The sample records about 85,000 clones, 87% being singletons. This CDR3 has 16 amino acids. CDR1 and CDR2 from the germline V gene are SGHRS and YFSETQ. V was trimmed by 3 bases and J by 3 bases, leaving 17 bases between them. The sample was peripheral blood. The rearrangement links TRBV5-1 to TRBJ2-3, with a weak D call TRBD1 (6 bases). The TCR sequence derives from a man aged 55 to 70 with acute or convalescent COVID-19. The CDR3 loop reads CASSSQTGLRTDTQYF. DNA for the CDR3: TGCGCCAGCAGCTCTCAAACAGGGCTGAGGACAGATACGCAGTATTTT. Full variable domain (rest looked up from reference TRBV5-1 and TRBJ2-3): KAGVTQTPRYLIKTRGQQVTLSCSPISGHRSVSWYQQTPGQGLQFLFEYFSETQRNKGNFPGRFSGRQFSNSRSEMNVSTLELGDSALYLCASSSQTGLRTDTQYFGPGTRLTVL.